Listed here are 21 T cell receptor beta chains from one sample, sequenced in a study of vaccination effects on CD4 cells after COVID-19. These receptors have no identified antigens. After expansion with viral peptide pools in the ViraFEST assay, antigen-specific CD4+ T cells were sequenced. Researchers isolated CD4+ T cells once approximately ten days of culture had elapsed. Each person got two doses of an mRNA SARS-CoV-2 vaccine, BNT162b2 or mRNA-1273. Profiling relied on immunoSEQ multiplex PCR, and the TCRdb table lists in-frame clones only, not all of them. The table shows roughly 70,000 clones, with roughly 80% occurring only once. The sample was CD4+ T cells from PBMCs cultured with HCoV-OC43 spike peptides, taken after COVID-19 vaccination. This sample's subset: HCoV-OC43 spike overlapping peptide pool stimulation. The origin of the receptors is a human donor who received a COVID-19 vaccine.

Points on this clone: The same CDR3 also results from other DNA sequences found in this sample. CDR3 sequence: CASSRAGTAQSGNTIYF. DNA of the CDR3: TGTGCCAGCAGTCGGGCCGGGACAGCTCAGAGTGGAAACACCATATATTTT. The chain joins TRBV6-6 to TRBJ1-3; TRBD1 agrees at 7 bases. Germline V gives CDR1 MNHNY, CDR2 SVGAGI (reference sequence). Unmatched junction bases numbered 13, after V lost 5 bases and J lost 3 bases. This CDR3 region has 17 residues.

The chain employs TRBV13 and TRBJ1-6; D is unresolved. Germline V gene lookup returns CDR1 PRHDT and CDR2 FYEKMQ (reference sequence). The CDR3 runs 16 residues. Trimming removed 0 bases from V and 11 bases from J, with 17 bases in between. The CDR3 nucleotides are TGTGCCAGCAGCTTAGGCCGTGACCTTTTACGTCCACCCCTCCACTTT. Translating gives CASSLGRDLLRPPLHF. The full variable domain, rest sourced from reference TRBV13 and TRBJ1-6, is AAGVIQSPRHLIKEKRETATLKCYPIPRHDTVYWYQQGPGQDPQFLISFYEKMQSDKGSIPDRFSAQQFSDYHSELNMSSLELGDSALYFCASSLGRDLLRPPLHFGNGTRLTVT.

This chain connects TRBV14 to TRBJ2-2, with 12 bases fitting TRBD2. Germline CDR1 SGHDN, CDR2 FVKESK. The trim removed 4 bases at V and 5 bases at J, leaving 11 bases unmatched. The CDR3 covers 18 residues. The CDR3 bases are TGTGCCAGCAGCCCCACTGGACTAGCGGGGTTGGGGACCGGGGAGCTGTTTTTT. Its protein is CASSPTGLAGLGTGELFF.

The chain links TRBV7-2 to TRBJ1-1; no firm D call. In germline, CDR1 is SGHTA, CDR2 FQGNSA. This CDR3 has 13 residues. Trimming left V 1 base short and J 4 bases short, with 7 bases between. The CDR3 nucleotides are TGTGCCAGCAGCTTAGAGTTATCCACTGAAGCTTTCTTT. This codes for CASSLELSTEAFF.

The rearrangement uses TRBV9 and TRBJ2-3, with 7 bases lining up with TRBD2. Trimming removed 1 base from V and 2 bases from J; junction bases left unmatched: 10. This CDR3 is built from 17 residues. Per germline, CDR1 SGDLS and CDR2 YYNGEE. The DNA of the CDR3 is TGTGCCAGCAGCGTAAGTGTAGGGACTACAAACACAGATACGCAGTATTTT. This gives the protein CASSVSVGTTNTDTQYF.

This clone has only a few counts. The chain uses TRBV19 and TRBJ1-6, with a tentative D call TRBD1 (5 bases). The V and J ends lost 3 bases and 10 bases respectively, with 13 bases between them. The CDR3 extends over 14 amino acids. Germline loops: CDR1 LNHDA, CDR2 SQIVND (reference sequence). In nucleotides, the CDR3 is TGTGCCAGTAGTATCCAGGGAACCGGATCACCCCTCCACTTT. It is translated as CASSIQGTGSPLHF.

The chain has TRBV6-5 and TRBJ1-5; D remains ambiguous. The CDR3 spans 15 residues. The ends were cut back, 9 bases at V and 0 bases at J, with 15 bases in the middle. Per germline, CDR1 MNHEY and CDR2 SVGAGI. The CDR3 DNA is TGTGCCAGTAAACTTGGGGTGTTTAGCAATCAGCCCCAGCATTTT. Its protein product is CASKLGVFSNQPQHF.

This clone was detected a few times. The chain is built from TRBV7-9 and TRBJ1-1; TRBD1 might be the D (5 bases). Germline V gives CDR1 SEHNR, CDR2 FQNEAQ (reference sequence). V was shortened by 5 bases and J by 7 bases, with 14 bases between the two germline ends. This CDR3 has 13 amino acids. The CDR3 sequence: CASSRRGMGEAFF. The CDR3 nucleotides read TGTGCCAGCAGCAGACGGGGCATGGGTGAAGCTTTCTTT.

The rearrangement joins TRBV5-1 to TRBJ2-2; TRBD2 is a possible D gene (6 bases). Trimming shortened V by 7 bases and J by 6 bases, and 16 bases separated the two germline ends. The CDR3 contains 14 residues. CDR1 SGHRS and CDR2 YFSETQ come from the germline V gene. This CDR3 is CASADIGGSGELFF. The CDR3 DNA follows: TGCGCCAGCGCTGACATCGGGGGATCCGGGGAGCTGTTTTTT.

This rearrangement joins TRBV10-3 to TRBJ1-4; 10 bases align to TRBD1. V gave up 10 bases and J gave up 4 bases; unmatched junction bases: 12. Germline V gene sequence: CDR1 ENHRY, CDR2 SYGVKD. The CDR3 consists of 16 residues. The CDR3 DNA is TGTGCCAGCGCCGGACAGGGGGGGCCCAATAATGAAAAACTGTTTTTT. Its translation is CASAGQGGPNNEKLFF.

The CDR3 region has the DNA TGCGCCAGCAGCCGACAGGGGAGATCTGGGGCCAACGTCCTGACTTTC. It is translated as CASSRQGRSGANVLTF. V gene TRBV5-1 combines with J gene TRBJ2-6; 8 bases agree with TRBD1. The length of the CDR3 is 16 residues. The germline gives CDR1 SGHRS, CDR2 YFSETQ. Unmatched junction bases numbered 4, after V lost 4 bases and J lost 1 base.

This rearrangement joins TRBV7-2 to TRBJ2-3; TRBD2 agrees at 7 bases. The CDR3 consists of 15 residues. Germline V gene data show CDR1 as SGHTA and CDR2 as FQGNSA. With V trimmed by 0 bases and J by 6 bases, 6 bases remained unmatched. The CDR3 DNA reads TGTGCCAGCAGCTTAGCGTTTCGGGGGGAGGATACGCAGTATTTT. Protein sequence: CASSLAFRGEDTQYF.

This chain links TRBV3-1 (or the pseudogene TRBV3-2) with TRBJ2-5; 11 nucleotides line up with TRBD2. The V and J ends lost 3 bases and 0 bases, in that order; junction bases with no gene match: 3. Germline CDR1 LGHDT, CDR2 YNNKEL (reference sequence). The CDR3 loop spans 16 amino acids. CDR3 protein: CASSQLAGGDQETQYF. CDR3 bases: TGTGCCAGCAGCCAGTTAGCGGGGGGGGACCAAGAGACCCAGTACTTC.

This clone was found a few times. The rearrangement uses TRBV3-1 (or the pseudogene TRBV3-2) and TRBJ1-1, with a possible D match to TRBD1 (5 bases). Trimming took 1 base from V and 7 from J, leaving 13 bases between them. The CDR3 length is 14 residues. The germline gives CDR1 LGHDT, CDR2 YNNKEL (reference sequence). CDR3 DNA sequence: TGTGCCAGCAGCCAAGCTTCCGGGACGGGTGAAGCTTTCTTT. Its protein is CASSQASGTGEAFF.

This chain joins TRBV6-5 and TRBJ2-7; the D is unclear. V was shortened by 8 bases and J by 2 bases, with 10 bases between the two germline ends. Per germline, CDR1 MNHEY and CDR2 SVGAGI. The CDR3 length is 12 residues. CDR3 amino acids: CASQDLPYEQYV. CDR3 nucleotides: TGTGCCAGCCAGGATTTACCCTACGAGCAGTACGTC.

V gene TRBV10-3 combines with J gene TRBJ2-6; 8 nucleotides align to TRBD1. The V segment lost 3 bases and the J segment 3 bases; nucleotides outside the gene matches: 7. From germline, CDR1 is ENHRY and CDR2 SYGVKD. The CDR3 consists of 17 residues. The CDR3 coding sequence is TGTGCCATCAGTGATAGGCAGGGGGCTGGTGGGGCCAACGTCCTGACTTTC. As protein: CAISDRQGAGGANVLTF.

This CDR3 reads CASSLRSGSPNEKLFF. The CDR3 coding sequence is TGTGCCAGCAGCTTAAGGTCAGGCTCCCCCAATGAAAAACTGTTTTTT. This chain links TRBV7-2 with TRBJ1-4; no definite D call. The V gene lost 2 bases and the J gene lost 5 bases, with 15 bases spanning the gap. CDR1 and CDR2 from the germline V gene are SGHTA and FQGNSA. CDR3 size: 16 residues.

This chain joins TRBV18 and TRBJ2-1, with 8 bases identical to TRBD1. CDR3 length equals 12 residues. Germline CDR1 is KGHSH and CDR2 is LQKENI. After removal of 6 bases from V and 13 bases from J, the junction contained 8 bases not matched to a gene. Here the CDR3 reads CASSRQDRGQFF. In nucleotides, the CDR3 is TGTGCCAGCTCGAGGCAAGACAGGGGACAGTTCTTC.

The chain recombines TRBV5-6 with TRBJ2-1; 13 positions agree with TRBD2. Germline CDR1 is SGHDT and CDR2 is YYEEEE. The CDR3 loop spans 16 amino acids. Trimming cost V 3 bases and J 10 bases; bases outside gene matches: 10. As DNA, the CDR3 is TGTGCCAGCAGCTCGCCTTGGACTAGCGGGGGTCGAGAGCAGTTCTTC. Protein: CASSSPWTSGGREQFF.

The table lists this clone with a few counts. J is TRBJ1-5 and V is TRBV4-1; unclear D gene. The V gene lost 1 base and the J gene lost 3 bases, with 10 bases spanning the gap. Germline V gives CDR1 MGHRA, CDR2 YSYEKL. This CDR3 spans 15 amino acids. CDR3 region: CASSQGQNPNQPQHF. For the CDR3, the DNA is TGCGCCAGCAGCCAAGGACAAAACCCCAATCAGCCCCAGCATTTT.

The chain combines TRBV12-3 or TRBV12-4 with TRBJ2-3; D perhaps matches TRBD2 (6 bases). Between the trimmed V and J ends, which lost 0 bases and 6 bases, there was a span of 7 bases. The CDR3 loop spans 13 amino acids. The CDR3 DNA follows: TGTGCCAGCAGTTTAGCTGGGGGGGATACGCAGTATTTT. Its protein product is CASSLAGGDTQYF.